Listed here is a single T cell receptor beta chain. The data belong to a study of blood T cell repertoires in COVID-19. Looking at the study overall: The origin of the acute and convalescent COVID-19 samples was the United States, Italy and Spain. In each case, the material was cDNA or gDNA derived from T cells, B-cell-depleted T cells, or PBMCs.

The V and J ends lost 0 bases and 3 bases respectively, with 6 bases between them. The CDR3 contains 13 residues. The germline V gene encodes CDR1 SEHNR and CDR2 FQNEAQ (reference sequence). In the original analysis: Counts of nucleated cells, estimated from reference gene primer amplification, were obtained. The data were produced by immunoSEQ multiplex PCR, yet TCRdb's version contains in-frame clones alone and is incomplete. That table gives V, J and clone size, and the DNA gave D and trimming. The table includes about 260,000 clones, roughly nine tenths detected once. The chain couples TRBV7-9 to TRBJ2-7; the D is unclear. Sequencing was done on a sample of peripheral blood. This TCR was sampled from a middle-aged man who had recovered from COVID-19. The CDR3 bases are TGTGCCAGCAGCTTAGCGGGCCTCTACGAGCAGTACTTC. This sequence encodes CASSLAGLYEQYF.